The 32 T cell receptor beta chains in this list originate from one sample, sequenced in a study of blood T cell repertoires in COVID-19 (dated by TCRdb to 2020 to 2021). To prepare the library, the immunoSEQ multiplex PCR assay was applied. The table comes from immuneACCESS by way of TCRdb, which keeps in-frame sequences with V and J called. Part of the clones is missing from these tables; in studies checked, under half for an unresolved V gene and the rest for unknown reasons. For this sample the table gives under 40,000 clones, of which just under 95% were detected only once. The top ten clonotypes cover approximately 4.1% of the sample. Material for sequencing was peripheral blood. The receptors stem from a human donor with active COVID-19. The donor label of this sample is uncertain.

The chain links TRBV27 to TRBJ2-3, with 14 bases lining up with TRBD2. Per the germline V gene, CDR1 is MNHEY and CDR2 is SMNVEV (reference sequence). V lost 5 bases to trimming and J lost 9 bases; unmatched junction nucleotides: 16. This CDR3 is 18 amino acids long. CDR3 sequence reads: CASSLHPGLAGEFGTQYF. In nucleotides, the CDR3 is TGTGCCAGCAGTCTCCATCCGGGACTAGCGGGAGAGTTCGGAACGCAGTATTTT.

The V call is TRBV6-2 or TRBV6-3, the J call TRBJ1-5, with 11 bases lining up with TRBD1. CDR1 is MNHEY, CDR2 SVGEGT, per germline. The CDR3 loop spans 17 amino acids. After removal of 1 base from V and 2 bases from J, the junction contained 4 bases not matched to a gene. The CDR3 DNA sequence: TGTGCCAGCAGTTACTGGGACAGGGGGACGGGCAATCAGCCCCAGCATTTT. Translating gives CASSYWDRGTGNQPQHF.

This clone was counted a single time. The J gene is TRBJ2-7, the V gene TRBV6-2 or TRBV6-3; tentative D call: TRBD2 (5 bases). Per germline, CDR1 MNHEY and CDR2 SVGEGT. Trimming stripped 2 bases from V and 3 bases from J, with 14 bases between. This CDR3 spans 15 amino acids. The CDR3 coding sequence is TGTGCCAGCAGTTACGGGAGAGGATCGGGCTACGAGCAGTACTTC. It encodes CASSYGRGSGYEQYF.

The count of this clone is one. The gene calls are TRBV5-1 and TRBJ2-2; tentatively, D is TRBD1 (5 bases). Germline loops: CDR1 SGHRS, CDR2 YFSETQ. V lost 4 bases and J lost 5, with 12 bases in between. This CDR3 contains 14 residues. In nucleotides, the CDR3 is TGCGCCAGCAGCACGACACAGGTTACCGGGGAGCTGTTTTTT. It encodes CASSTTQVTGELFF.

This chain connects TRBV18 to TRBJ2-1, with 7 bases lining up with TRBD2. The V and J ends lost 4 bases and 0 bases, in that order; junction bases with no gene match: 9. CDR1 KGHSH and CDR2 LQKENI come from the germline V gene. The CDR3 runs to 17 residues. In DNA, the CDR3 is TGTGCCAGCTCACTATCCGGCGGGAGCCCCTCCTACAATGAGCAGTTCTTC. Residues: CASSLSGGSPSYNEQFF. Full variable domain (remainder filled in from reference TRBV18 and TRBJ2-1): NAGVMQNPRHLVRRRGQEARLRCSPMKGHSHVYWYRQLPEEGLKFMVYLQKENIIDESGMPKERFSAEFPKEGPSILRIQQVVRGDSAAYFCASSLSGGSPSYNEQFFGPGTRLTVL.

The V gene is TRBV6-6, the J gene TRBJ2-1; TRBD2 might be the D (6 bases). CDR3 length: 15 amino acids. Trimming stripped 0 bases from V and 9 bases from J, with 15 bases between. The germline CDR1 and CDR2 sequences are MNHNY and SVGAGI (reference sequence). In DNA, the CDR3 is TGTGCCAGCAGTTACTCGTTAGCGGCAAAGAGTGAGCAGTTCTTC. It yields the protein CASSYSLAAKSEQFF.

The rearrangement joins TRBV28 to TRBJ2-7; 10 bases match TRBD2. V dropped 5 bases and J dropped 3; count of bases not matched to a gene: 7. The CDR3 loop spans 15 amino acids. Germline CDR1 MDHEN, CDR2 SYDVKM. The CDR3 nucleotides read TGTGCCAGCAGTACCATAGCGGGAGGTTACTACGAGCAGTACTTC. This encodes CASSTIAGGYYEQYF.

The sample holds one count of this clone. The V and J genes are TRBV3-1 (or the pseudogene TRBV3-2) and TRBJ2-7; 14 bases are shared with TRBD2. Germline assignment: CDR1 LGHDT and CDR2 YNNKEL (reference sequence). V shed 1 base, J shed 0 bases, and the junction held 5 bases outside the gene matches. There are 18 residues in the CDR3. CDR3 in amino acids: CASSQGTSGRLSSYEQYF. Written as DNA, the CDR3 is TGTGCCAGCAGCCAAGGGACTAGCGGGAGGCTTAGCTCCTACGAGCAGTACTTC.

The DNA for the CDR3 is TGCAGCGCCCGGACTAGCGGGAGATCTGTGGAGACCCAGTACTTC. Translated: CSARTSGRSVETQYF. This chain joins TRBV29-1 and TRBJ2-5; 13 bases fit TRBD2. There are 15 residues in the CDR3. The germline V gene has CDR1 SQVTM and CDR2 ANQGSEA. V was clipped by 7 bases and J by 5 bases; unmatched bases: 10.

Here the CDR3 reads CASSLHRNQPQHF. The CDR3 DNA reads as TGTGCCAGCAGTTTACACAGAAATCAGCCCCAGCATTTT. The chain has TRBV27 and TRBJ1-5; no definite D call. Trimming stripped 2 bases from V and 4 bases from J, with 6 bases between. The CDR3 length is 13 residues. In germline, CDR1 is MNHEY, CDR2 SMNVEV (reference sequence).

The rearrangement uses TRBV7-9 and TRBJ1-2; TRBD1 aligns across 7 bases. CDR1 is SEHNR, CDR2 FQNEAQ, per germline (reference sequence). CDR3 size: 16 residues. Trimming cost V 1 base and J 1 base; bases outside gene matches: 6. The CDR3 nucleotides are TGTGCCAGCAGCTTAGGGGTGACAGGGAATAACTATGGCTACACCTTC. As protein: CASSLGVTGNNYGYTF.

The J gene is TRBJ1-2, the V gene TRBV11-2, with 7 bases that match TRBD1. V gave up 1 base and J gave up 8 bases; unmatched junction bases: 16. The CDR3 contains 17 residues. CDR1 and CDR2 (germline): SGHAT, FQNNGV. Written as DNA, the CDR3 is TGTGCCAGCAGCTTAGGCCAGTCTACCGGGACAGTTCAAGGCTACACCTTC. It translates to CASSLGQSTGTVQGYTF.

The chain has TRBV5-4 and TRBJ2-2; D gene unclear. V lost 8 bases and J 0 bases, leaving 11 bases between the germline ends. The CDR3 contains 14 residues. Per the germline V gene, CDR1 is SGHNT and CDR2 is YYREEE (reference sequence). CDR3 DNA: TGTGCCAGTCACCCAACTTCGAACACCGGGGAGCTGTTTTTT. Translation: CASHPTSNTGELFF.

The chain is built from TRBV12-3 or TRBV12-4 and TRBJ1-1, with D perhaps TRBD1 (5 bases). This CDR3 spans 12 amino acids. V lost 11 bases and J 2 bases, leaving 12 bases between the germline ends. The CDR3 sequence is CASRRANTEAFF. The CDR3 nucleotides are TGTGCCTCACGCAGGGCCAACACTGAAGCTTTCTTT.

The chain carries TRBV19 and TRBJ1-2, with a weak D call TRBD1 (5 bases). CDR1 is LNHDA, CDR2 SQIVND, per germline (reference sequence). Trimming took off 5 bases at V and 0 bases at J, with 16 bases between the two ends. The CDR3 consists of 16 residues. The CDR3 DNA is TGTGCCAGTAGTTTATACGCCCGGGGGACTAACTATGGCTACACCTTC. Translated, it gives CASSLYARGTNYGYTF.

The chain couples TRBV15 to TRBJ2-7, with a weak D call TRBD2 (6 bases). V dropped 3 bases and J dropped 1 base, with 10 bases sitting between them. This CDR3 is built from 14 residues. CDR1 LNHNV and CDR2 YYDKDF come from the germline V gene (reference sequence). CDR3 region: CATSRGGLSYEQYF. Here the CDR3 DNA reads TGTGCCACCAGCAGGGGGGGATTGTCCTACGAGCAGTACTTC.

The chain couples TRBV7-6 to TRBJ2-1, with D perhaps TRBD2 (5 bases). Per the germline V gene, CDR1 is SGHVS and CDR2 is FNYEAQ. The CDR3 consists of 15 residues. Trimming cost V 1 base and J 6 bases, with 13 bases left between them. DNA for the CDR3: TGTGCCAGCAGCTTAGTCCGGGCCCGGGGCAATGAGCAGTTCTTC. This translates into CASSLVRARGNEQFF. Variable domain in full (rest from reference TRBV7-6 and TRBJ2-1): GAGVSQSPRYKVTKRGQDVALRCDPISGHVSLYWYRQALGQGPEFLTYFNYEAQQDKSGLPNDRFSAERPEGSISTLTIQRTEQRDSAMYRCASSLVRARGNEQFFGPGTRLTVL.

This chain joins TRBV3-1 (or the pseudogene TRBV3-2) and TRBJ1-1; tentative D call: TRBD1 (6 bases). Germline V gene lookup returns CDR1 LGHDT and CDR2 YNNKEL (reference sequence). CDR3 length equals 14 residues. Between the trimmed V and J ends, which lost 4 bases and 5 bases, there was a span of 14 bases. This CDR3 is CASSLDRFRTEAFF. Written as DNA, the CDR3 is TGTGCCAGCAGCCTCGACAGGTTCCGAACTGAAGCTTTCTTT.

This clone was seen once. J is TRBJ1-1 and V is TRBV3-1 (or the pseudogene TRBV3-2); D gene uncertain. Trimming left V 4 bases short and J 4 bases short, with 13 bases between. CDR3 length equals 14 residues. Looked up from germline, CDR1 is LGHDT and CDR2 is YNNKEL (reference sequence). The CDR3 DNA follows: TGTGCCAGCAGCCGTGGCGCGAGGGTCACTGAAGCTTTCTTT. This translates into CASSRGARVTEAFF.

The chain has TRBV28 and TRBJ1-2; 9 nucleotides align to TRBD1. The CDR3 runs to 17 residues. The V segment lost 1 base and the J segment 1 base; nucleotides outside the gene matches: 7. The V gene's germline CDR1 is MDHEN and CDR2 SYDVKM. CDR3 nucleotides: TGTGCCAGCAGTTTATACGGGACAGGGCCTAGTAACTATGGCTACACCTTC. Its translation is CASSLYGTGPSNYGYTF.

V usage is TRBV7-2 and J usage is TRBJ2-3, with 9 nucleotides matching TRBD2. Losses at the gene ends were 4 bases for V and 6 bases for J; bases not matched to a gene: 14. Germline values: CDR1 SGHTA, CDR2 FQGNSA. The CDR3 loop spans 17 amino acids. The CDR3 bases are TGTGCCAGCAGCTCCGGGACTAGCTTTTCTTCGGCGGATACGCAGTATTTT. Encoded protein: CASSSGTSFSSADTQYF.

The J gene is TRBJ2-7, the V gene TRBV19; TRBD1 is a possible D gene (6 bases). The germline V and J ends were trimmed by 11 bases and 6 bases, with 29 bases remaining between them. CDR1 is LNHDA and CDR2 is SQIVND in the germline V gene (reference sequence). CDR3 length: 16 amino acids. CDR3 nucleotides: TGTGCCGTTGAAAAAGACAGGCTCCTTCCTATGGGCGAGCAGTACTTC. This codes for CAVEKDRLLPMGEQYF.

The V and J genes are TRBV12-3 or TRBV12-4 and TRBJ2-4; unclear D gene. This CDR3 is 11 amino acids long. Trimming left V 6 bases short and J 9 bases short, with 9 bases between. The CDR3 protein is CASSLIGIQYF. The CDR3 coding sequence is TGTGCCAGCAGCCTTATCGGCATTCAGTACTTC.

This chain uses TRBV27 with TRBJ2-2; D is possibly TRBD1 (8 bases). Looked up from germline, CDR1 is MNHEY and CDR2 is SMNVEV (reference sequence). The CDR3 spans 16 residues. V gave up 6 bases and J gave up 4 bases, with 18 bases separating them. CDR3 bases: TGTGCCAGCAGCTGGGGGGGACAGGACATCACCGGGGAGCTGTTTTTT. As protein: CASSWGGQDITGELFF.

This chain uses TRBV5-4 with TRBJ2-1, with 8 bases matching TRBD2. The CDR3 runs to 17 residues. CDR1 SGHNT and CDR2 YYREEE come from the germline V gene (reference sequence). J was trimmed by 7 bases and V by 3 bases; bases with no gene match: 15. The CDR3 DNA sequence: TGTGCCAGCAGCTCTGGACTAGCTGCTTCTGGGGGGAATGAGCAGTTCTTC. Its translation: CASSSGLAASGGNEQFF.

The rearrangement links TRBV2 to TRBJ2-3, with 9 bases fitting TRBD2. V was pared by 11 bases and J by 5 bases, with 11 bases of the junction left unmatched. The germline V gene has CDR1 SNHLY and CDR2 FYNNEI. The CDR3 sequence is 14 residues long. CDR3 bases: TGTGCCTCCCGCGCGGGGGGGATCGGAGATACGCAGTATTTT. This sequence encodes CASRAGGIGDTQYF.

The V gene is TRBV19, the J gene TRBJ2-5, with 10 nucleotides matching TRBD1. J was trimmed by 4 bases and V by 4 bases; bases with no gene match: 6. CDR1 and CDR2 (germline): LNHDA, SQIVND (reference sequence). The CDR3 is made up of 15 amino acids. CDR3 amino acids: CASSTGQGSSETQYF. CDR3 in DNA: TGTGCCAGTAGTACGGGACAGGGGTCATCAGAGACCCAGTACTTC.

With regard to this clone: Other DNA sequences in the sample encode the same CDR3. The chain combines TRBV28 with TRBJ2-3; 7 bases line up with TRBD2. This CDR3 has 14 amino acids. Germline V lookup: CDR1 MDHEN, CDR2 SYDVKM. Trimming at V came to 6 bases and at J to 0 bases, leaving 3 bases not matched to a gene. The CDR3: CASSLGGSTDTQYF. CDR3 sequence (DNA): TGTGCCAGCAGCCTCGGGGGGAGCACAGATACGCAGTATTTT.

This chain links TRBV24-1 with TRBJ2-2, with D maybe TRBD1 (6 bases). Trimming left V 5 bases short and J 1 base short, with 7 bases between. The length of the CDR3 is 14 residues. Germline V gives CDR1 KGHDR, CDR2 SFDVKD. CDR3 sequence (DNA): TGTGCCACCAGTGGACAGGTGAACACCGGGGAGCTGTTTTTT. It encodes CATSGQVNTGELFF.

The chain couples TRBV28 to TRBJ1-2, with D perhaps TRBD1 (6 bases). The V end lost 3 bases, the J end lost 5 bases, and 10 bases lay between the germline ends. Per germline, CDR1 MDHEN and CDR2 SYDVKM. There are 13 residues in the CDR3. The CDR3 coding sequence is TGTGCCAGCAGTTTCCCACAGGGATATGGCTACACCTTC. Amino acid sequence: CASSFPQGYGYTF.

This rearrangement joins TRBV7-8 to TRBJ2-1, with D unresolved. There are 13 residues in the CDR3. Germline V gene lookup returns CDR1 SGHVS and CDR2 FQNEAQ. The V gene lost 6 bases and the J gene lost 8 bases, with 14 bases spanning the gap. CDR3 DNA sequence: TGTGCCAGCAGACAGTGGATCCTCGATGAGCAGTTCTTC. This gives the protein CASRQWILDEQFF.

This clone was seen just once. The genes are TRBV6-6 and TRBJ1-3; D not certain. The CDR3 length is 15 residues. Trimming removed 0 bases from V and 6 bases from J, with 12 bases in between. CDR1 is MNHNY and CDR2 is SVGAGI in the germline V gene (reference sequence). CDR3 in DNA: TGTGCCAGCAGTTACTCGAAGGCAGACTTAAACACCATATATTTT. The encoded protein is CASSYSKADLNTIYF.